Listed below are T cell receptor beta chains from one sample, sequenced in a study of tumor and adjacent non-tumor tissue in lung cancer. TCRdb passed the multiplex PCR reads through MiXCR, listing each CDR3 protein once. The sample lists about 86,000 distinct CDR3 sequences; around three quarters were seen once. The specimen sequenced was distant non-tumor lung tissue. The receptors come from a woman in her forties or fifties with non-small cell lung cancer. Both conserved end residues are part of each CDR3. The order of the fields is V gene, J gene, clone size, D gene, CDR3 length, CDR3 DNA, CDR3 protein. The D gene is left open where the match is weak. Where a row states a size, it is once, few, many or the class of an expanded clone; other rows omit it.

V gene: TRBV6-4; J gene: TRBJ2-2; clone size: many; D gene: .; CDR3 length: 14; CDR3 DNA: TGTGCCAGCAGTGACTCGCTCGACACCGGGGAGCTGTTTTTT; CDR3 protein: CASSDSLDTGELFF
V gene: TRBV12-3/TRBV12-4; J gene: TRBJ1-2; clone size: many; D gene: TRBD1; CDR3 length: 13; CDR3 DNA: TGTGCCAGCAGCCTGGGACAGGAGTATGGCTACACCTTC; CDR3 protein: CASSLGQEYGYTF
V gene: TRBV12-3/TRBV12-4; J gene: TRBJ2-7; clone size: .; D gene: TRBD1; CDR3 length: 12; CDR3 DNA: TGTGCCAGCAGCACAGGGGGCAGCAAGCCGTACTTC; CDR3 protein: CASSTGGSKPYF
V gene: TRBV11-2; J gene: TRBJ2-1; clone size: .; D gene: TRBD2; CDR3 length: 18; CDR3 DNA: TGTGCCAGCAGCCCCAGCAGCGGGAGGGCCTGGTCCTACAATGAGCAGTTCTTC; CDR3 protein: CASSPSSGRAWSYNEQFF
V gene: TRBV6-6; J gene: TRBJ2-7; clone size: .; D gene: .; CDR3 length: 14; CDR3 DNA: TGTGCCAGCGCCGTCCTGGGGGGATCGGACGAGCAGTACTTC; CDR3 protein: CASAVLGGSDEQYF
V gene: TRBV11-1; J gene: TRBJ2-3; clone size: .; D gene: .; CDR3 length: 16; CDR3 DNA: TGTGCCAGCGCCTTAGTTTTGTCAGAGGTAACAGATACGCAATATTTT; CDR3 protein: CASALVLSEVTDTQYF
V gene: TRBV6-1; J gene: TRBJ2-1; clone size: .; D gene: .; CDR3 length: 14; CDR3 DNA: TGTGGCAGCGTGTCAGGTAGCTACTACAATGAGCAGTTCTTC; CDR3 protein: CGSVSGSYYNEQFF
V gene: TRBV6-2/TRBV6-3; J gene: TRBJ2-1; clone size: .; D gene: .; CDR3 length: 14; CDR3 DNA: TGTACCAGCAGTTATACGGAGAACGCAAGTGGGCAGTGCTTC; CDR3 protein: CTSSYTENASGQCF
V gene: TRBV11-2; J gene: TRBJ2-7; clone size: .; D gene: .; CDR3 length: 14; CDR3 DNA: TGTGCCAGCAGCCTGACAGACACTGCTTACGAGCAGAACTTC; CDR3 protein: CASSLTDTAYEQNF
V gene: TRBV4-1; J gene: TRBJ2-3; clone size: .; D gene: .; CDR3 length: 18; CDR3 DNA: TGCGCCAGTAGCCTCAATCGACTAACGGGAGCGGTCACAGATACGCAGTATTTT; CDR3 protein: CASSLNRLTGAVTDTQYF
V gene: TRBV6-5; J gene: TRBJ2-1; clone size: .; D gene: TRBD1; CDR3 length: 12; CDR3 DNA: TGTCTCAGCAGTCGGACAGGGCTTGATCAGTTCTTC; CDR3 protein: CLSSRTGLDQFF